The rows below give T cell receptor beta chains drawn from one sample of a study of blood T cell repertoires in COVID-19. The method was immunoSEQ multiplex PCR; TCRdb's version includes in-frame clones alone and lacks a portion of them. The data contain fewer than 200,000 clones, around four fifths of them singletons. The sample comprised peripheral blood. Receptors originate from an elderly woman with acute or convalescent COVID-19. The CDR3 runs from the conserved cysteine through the conserved F or W. The D gene is left open where the match is weak. Clone size appears in some rows only: once, few, many, or a class for an expanded clone.

J gene,clone size,D gene,V gene,CDR3 DNA,CDR3 protein
TRBJ2-3,NA,TRBD2,TRBV5-1,TGCGCCAGCAGCCCCGGGACTAACCCCCCAGATACGCAGTATTTT,CASSPGTNPPDTQYF
TRBJ1-2,once,NA,TRBV5-6,TGTGCCAGCAGCTACGACAGGTATGGCTACACCTTC,CASSYDRYGYTF
TRBJ1-5,NA,NA,TRBV11-3,TGTGCCAGCAGCCCTCCGGCCGACCTAGGCCCGCTGGCCCAGCATTTT,CASSPPADLGPLAQHF
TRBJ2-7,NA,NA,TRBV9,TGTGCCAGCAGCAGGTCCGGGACACATTCCTACGAGCAGTACTTC,CASSRSGTHSYEQYF
TRBJ1-2,NA,NA,TRBV6-5,TGTGCCAGCGAGGACAAGTATGGCTACACCTTC,CASEDKYGYTF
TRBJ2-3,NA,NA,TRBV27,TGTGCCAGCAGTTTCCTTGATACGCAGTATTTT,CASSFLDTQYF
TRBJ2-3,once,TRBD2,TRBV10-3,TGTGCCATCAGCCGACTAGCGACACCTAGCACAGATACGCAGTATTTT,CAISRLATPSTDTQYF
TRBJ2-1,NA,NA,TRBV7-8,TGTGCCAGCAGCTTAAGGCGGGACTCCTACAATGAGCAGTTCTTC,CASSLRRDSYNEQFF
TRBJ1-2,NA,NA,TRBV2,TGTGCCAGCAGCGAAACCCCAAAGAATATGGCCGGCTACACCTTC,CASSETPKNMAGYTF
TRBJ1-2,once,NA,TRBV18,TGTGCCAGCTCACCACTCCCGTCCGAGACAGGAGGAAACTATGGCTACACCTTC,CASSPLPSETGGNYGYTF
TRBJ2-7,NA,NA,TRBV11-2,TGTGCCAGCAGCCGCACCGGTGGCGAGCAGTACTTC,CASSRTGGEQYF
TRBJ2-1,NA,NA,TRBV18,TGTGCCAGCTCACCAGGGCAGGCCTACAATGAGCAGTTCTTC,CASSPGQAYNEQFF
TRBJ2-7,NA,NA,TRBV7-9,TGTGCCAGCAGCCCCCGGAAAGGGCAGGCGGGAGAGCAGTACTTC,CASSPRKGQAGEQYF
TRBJ1-5,NA,NA,TRBV6-6,TGTGCCAGCAGGACTGTGGGGCATAGCAATCAGCCCCAGCATTTT,CASRTVGHSNQPQHF
TRBJ2-1,NA,NA,TRBV7-9,TGTGCCAGCAGCTTACCCAGGGGCAGCGGCAGCTCCTACAATGAGCAGTTCTTC,CASSLPRGSGSSYNEQFF
TRBJ1-6,NA,NA,TRBV7-9,TGTGCCAGCAGCCCGGGACCGGGGGTTGGGGCCCTCCACTTT,CASSPGPGVGALHF
TRBJ1-6,few,NA,TRBV6-1,TGTGCCAGCAGTGAACGCCAGGGGACAAGCTCCTATAATTCACCCCTCCACTTT,CASSERQGTSSYNSPLHF
TRBJ2-2,NA,NA,TRBV6-5,TGTGCCAGCAGTCAACGGGGCACCGGGGAGCTGTTTTTT,CASSQRGTGELFF
TRBJ1-1,NA,TRBD1,TRBV19,TGTGCCAGTGGGCGACAGGGGAACACTGAAGCTTTCTTT,CASGRQGNTEAFF
TRBJ1-1,NA,NA,TRBV5-1,TGCGCCAGCAGCGGGACATTGAACACTGAAGCTTTCTTT,CASSGTLNTEAFF
TRBJ1-5,once,NA,TRBV19,TGTGCCAGTAGCGGGTATGGCAGAACTAATCAGCCCCAGCATTTT,CASSGYGRTNQPQHF
TRBJ2-3,NA,NA,TRBV10-2,TGCGCCAGCACCCGAGCAGGGGCCACAGATACGCAGTATTTT,CASTRAGATDTQYF
TRBJ1-4,NA,NA,TRBV19,TGTGCCAGTAGGTCTCTTGACTATTCGGACGAAAAACTGTTTTTT,CASRSLDYSDEKLFF
TRBJ2-1,NA,TRBD2,TRBV18,TGTGCCAGCTCACCTCCGGGTAGCGGGAGGCTCAATGAGCAGTTCTTC,CASSPPGSGRLNEQFF